The 32 T cell receptor beta chains below all came from one sample that was sequenced in a study of T cell responses to AZD1222 COVID-19 vaccine. TCRdb's copy holds only in-frame clones and misses some; the assay was immunoSEQ multiplex PCR. Of 250,000 to 300,000 clones in the sample, 94% were seen once. The source was peripheral blood, collected 28 days after the second AZD1222 dose. Every receptor here comes from an adult who received the AZD1222 COVID-19 vaccine.

The chain couples TRBV13 to TRBJ2-1; TRBD2 aligns across 13 bases. CDR3 length: 17 amino acids. Germline CDR1 reads PRHDT; CDR2 reads FYEKMQ (reference sequence). V lost 5 bases and J lost 4; bases outside the gene matches: 8. CDR3 protein: CASSTGTSGTIYNEQFF. The CDR3 DNA follows: TGTGCCAGCAGCACAGGGACTAGCGGGACCATTTACAATGAGCAGTTCTTC.

The V gene is TRBV9, the J gene TRBJ2-3; 9 nucleotides align to TRBD2. Per the germline V gene, CDR1 is SGDLS and CDR2 is YYNGEE. Unmatched junction bases numbered 6, after V lost 7 bases and J lost 3 bases. This CDR3 has 14 amino acids. The CDR3 bases are TGTGCCAGCCAAAATAGCGGGGGTACAGATACGCAGTATTTT. Its protein product is CASQNSGGTDTQYF.

This sequence joins TRBV6-2 or TRBV6-3 and TRBJ2-7; 16 positions match TRBD2. The CDR3 length is 17 residues. The V gene's germline CDR1 is MNHEY and CDR2 SVGEGT. V shed 6 bases, J shed 5 bases, and the junction held 10 bases outside the gene matches. CDR3 protein: CASSTGTSGRAVNEQYF. CDR3 sequence (DNA): TGTGCCAGCAGCACCGGGACTAGCGGGAGGGCCGTCAACGAGCAGTACTTC.

V gene TRBV7-9 combines with J gene TRBJ2-2; tentative D call: TRBD2 (5 bases). The CDR3 has 14 amino acids. Germline V gives CDR1 SEHNR, CDR2 FQNEAQ (reference sequence). Trimming took off 7 bases at V and 3 bases at J, with 12 bases between the two ends. The CDR3 nucleotides read TGTGCCAGCACTATTCGGGGAGACACCGGGGAGCTGTTTTTT. Amino acids: CASTIRGDTGELFF.

The chain couples TRBV7-2 to TRBJ2-7, with 7 bases lining up with TRBD2. This CDR3 comprises 14 residues. CDR1 is SGHTA, CDR2 FQGNSA, per germline. J was trimmed by 7 bases and V by 6 bases; bases with no gene match: 12. CDR3 nucleotides: TGTGCCAGCAGGCCTAGCGGTGGTATGTGGGAGCAGTACTTC. Residues: CASRPSGGMWEQYF.

The chain couples TRBV19 to TRBJ2-7; 11 bases are shared with TRBD2. Germline values: CDR1 LNHDA, CDR2 SQIVND (reference sequence). The CDR3 is 15 amino acids. The V and J ends lost 5 bases and 2 bases, in that order; junction bases with no gene match: 5. The CDR3 spells CASSAFSGRAYEQYF. CDR3 DNA: TGTGCCAGTAGTGCCTTTAGCGGGAGGGCCTACGAGCAGTACTTC.

DNA of the CDR3: TGCGCCAGCAGCCTAGGACTAGCGGGGGGCCAAGAGACCCAGTACTTC. Translation: CASSLGLAGGQETQYF. The chain employs TRBV5-1 and TRBJ2-5; 14 bases are shared with TRBD2. The CDR3 has 16 amino acids. Germline V gene lookup returns CDR1 SGHRS and CDR2 YFSETQ. V shed 4 bases and J 1 base; nucleotides not matched to a gene: 3.

This chain joins TRBV9 and TRBJ2-1, with 8 bases lining up with TRBD2. CDR1 and CDR2 (germline): SGDLS, YYNGEE. V was pared by 3 bases and J by 2 bases, with 4 bases of the junction left unmatched. The CDR3 extends over 15 amino acids. The CDR3, as DNA: TGTGCCAGCAGCGCAACTAGCGGAACCTACAATGAGCAGTTCTTC. Protein product: CASSATSGTYNEQFF.

The chain links TRBV18 to TRBJ2-2; TRBD1 might be the D (5 bases). This CDR3 is 14 amino acids long. V was shortened by 4 bases and J by 0 bases, with 6 bases between the two germline ends. CDR1 KGHSH and CDR2 LQKENI come from the germline V gene. In nucleotides, the CDR3 is TGTGCCAGCTCACAGGGGTCGAACACCGGGGAGCTGTTTTTT. Its translation is CASSQGSNTGELFF. Full variable domain (rest looked up from reference TRBV18 and TRBJ2-2): NAGVMQNPRHLVRRRGQEARLRCSPMKGHSHVYWYRQLPEEGLKFMVYLQKENIIDESGMPKERFSAEFPKEGPSILRIQQVVRGDSAAYFCASSQGSNTGELFFGEGSRLTVL.

This chain joins TRBV4-2 and TRBJ2-2, with 7 bases fitting TRBD2. The germline gives CDR1 LGHNA, CDR2 YNFKEQ. The V gene end was trimmed by 4 bases and the J gene end by 7 bases; junction bases not matched to a gene: 0. The CDR3 covers 12 residues. The CDR3 here is CASSRTSGELFF. DNA of the CDR3: TGTGCCAGCAGCCGGACTAGCGGGGAGCTGTTTTTT.

This sequence joins TRBV5-1 and TRBJ1-1; D call uncertain. CDR1 is SGHRS, CDR2 YFSETQ, per germline. Trimming left V 0 bases short and J 0 bases short, with 9 bases between. The CDR3 length is 15 residues. This chain's CDR3 is CASSLAGRMNTEAFF. For the CDR3, the DNA is TGCGCCAGCAGCTTGGCCGGAAGGATGAACACTGAAGCTTTCTTT.

This rearrangement joins TRBV27 to TRBJ1-5; 10 bases match TRBD1. V lost 0 bases and J lost 2; bases outside the gene matches: 7. Germline V CDR1 and CDR2: MNHEY, SMNVEV (reference sequence). The CDR3 covers 18 residues. The CDR3: CASSLSPGQGEGNQPQHF. CDR3 sequence (DNA): TGTGCCAGCAGTTTATCCCCTGGACAGGGGGAGGGCAATCAGCCCCAGCATTTT.

This rearrangement joins TRBV7-9 to TRBJ1-1; tentatively, D is TRBD1 (5 bases). This CDR3 comprises 14 residues. The germline V gene encodes CDR1 SEHNR and CDR2 FQNEAQ (reference sequence). V lost 2 bases and J 5 bases, leaving 12 bases between the germline ends. The CDR3 DNA follows: TGTGCCAGCAGCTTATGGTTGGAGGGGACTGAAGCTTTCTTT. This encodes CASSLWLEGTEAFF.

This rearrangement joins TRBV28 to TRBJ2-7; D remains unclear. Germline values: CDR1 MDHEN, CDR2 SYDVKM. CDR3 length: 14 residues. V was shortened by 2 bases and J by 6 bases, with 14 bases between the two germline ends. CDR3 amino acids: CASSLRQVSAEQYF. The CDR3, as DNA: TGTGCCAGCAGTTTAAGGCAGGTGTCAGCCGAGCAGTACTTC. Based on the CDR3 plus reference TRBV28 and TRBJ2-7, the full variable domain is DVKVTQSSRYLVKRTGEKVFLECVQDMDHENMFWYRQDPGLGLRLIYFSYDVKMKEKGDIPEGYSVSREKKERFSLILESASTNQTSMYLCASSLRQVSAEQYFGPGTRLTVT.

In this sample, this clone turned up once. The J gene is TRBJ1-6, the V gene TRBV30, with TRBD1 as a possible D gene (5 bases). The CDR3 length is 17 residues. The V and J ends lost 3 bases and 0 bases respectively, with 15 bases between them. CDR1 GTSNPN and CDR2 SVGIG come from the germline V gene (reference sequence). CDR3 residues: CAWSRGAESSYNSPLHF. In nucleotides, the CDR3 is TGTGCCTGGAGCCGCGGGGCAGAGAGCTCCTATAATTCACCCCTCCACTTT. Based on the CDR3 plus reference TRBV30 and TRBJ1-6, the full variable domain is SQTIHQWPATLVQPVGSPLSLECTVEGTSNPNLYWYRQAAGRGLQLLFYSVGIGQISSEVPQNLSASRPQDRQFILSSKKLLLSDSGFYLCAWSRGAESSYNSPLHFGNGTRLTVT.

V and J are TRBV5-6 and TRBJ1-5; TRBD1 is a possible D gene (6 bases). V was clipped by 0 bases and J by 6 bases, with 7 bases between them. The CDR3 covers 13 residues. Germline assignment: CDR1 SGHDT and CDR2 YYEEEE. As DNA, the CDR3 is TGTGCCAGCAGCTTGGAAGGGGGTCAGCCCCAGCATTTT. It codes for CASSLEGGQPQHF.

The J gene is TRBJ2-5, the V gene TRBV5-6; D is unresolved. The ends were cut back, 3 bases at V and 0 bases at J, with 9 bases in the middle. CDR1 SGHDT and CDR2 YYEEEE come from the germline V gene. The length of the CDR3 is 14 residues. The CDR3 region is CASSSDGYQETQYF. The CDR3 nucleotides are TGTGCCAGCAGCTCCGACGGGTACCAAGAGACCCAGTACTTC.

The chain has TRBV5-5 and TRBJ2-3; D possibly corresponds to TRBD2 (6 bases). V was clipped by 4 bases and J by 6 bases, with 9 bases between them. The CDR3 covers 12 residues. CDR1 SGHKS and CDR2 YYEKEE come from the germline V gene (reference sequence). The CDR3 here is CASSTAGDTQYF. The CDR3 DNA is TGTGCCAGCAGCACGGCGGGGGATACGCAGTATTTT.

This chain links TRBV28 with TRBJ2-1, with a possible D match to TRBD2 (5 bases). Germline V gene data show CDR1 as MDHEN and CDR2 as SYDVKM. This CDR3 spans 15 amino acids. Trimming removed 5 bases at V and 2 bases at J, with 13 bases between. CDR3 amino acids: CASSRSAGAYNEQFF. The CDR3 DNA follows: TGTGCCAGCAGTAGGAGCGCCGGGGCCTACAATGAGCAGTTCTTC.

J is TRBJ2-6 and V is TRBV30; 8 nucleotides line up with TRBD1. J gave up 2 bases and V 2 bases, and 8 bases lay outside the gene matches. Germline V gene sequence: CDR1 GTSNPN, CDR2 SVGIG (reference sequence). This CDR3 contains 17 residues. The CDR3 spells CAWSTRTGSTGANVLTF. CDR3 DNA sequence: TGTGCCTGGAGTACTAGGACAGGGAGTACTGGGGCCAACGTCCTGACTTTC.

The chain has TRBV28 and TRBJ1-2; no firm D call. Looked up from germline, CDR1 is MDHEN and CDR2 is SYDVKM. V was pared by 4 bases and J by 7 bases, with 13 bases between. This CDR3 is 13 amino acids long. The CDR3 spells CASSSLDSGGYTF. The CDR3 nucleotides read TGTGCCAGCAGTTCCCTGGATTCCGGTGGCTACACCTTC.

This clone was observed a few times. The chain uses TRBV7-2 and TRBJ2-4, with D possibly called TRBD1 or TRBD2 (5 bases each). The germline gives CDR1 SGHTA, CDR2 FQGNSA. The CDR3 spans 15 residues. Trimming cost V 1 base and J 3 bases, with 10 bases left between them. The CDR3 DNA follows: TGTGCCAGCAGCTTAGGGGGGTGGGTCAAAAACATTCAGTACTTC. As protein: CASSLGGWVKNIQYF.

V usage is TRBV10-1 and J usage is TRBJ1-3; D is possibly TRBD1 (6 bases). This CDR3 is built from 13 residues. Trimming took 5 bases from V and 2 from J, leaving 7 bases between them. Germline loops: CDR1 WNHNN, CDR2 SYGVQD (reference sequence). The DNA of the CDR3 is TGCGCCAGCAGTCAGGGGCCTGGAAACACCATATATTTT. It codes for CASSQGPGNTIYF.

The chain couples TRBV11-2 to TRBJ2-7; TRBD2 is a possible D gene (6 bases). The CDR3 covers 15 residues. Germline-derived CDR1 and CDR2 are SGHAT and FQNNGV. V gave up 3 bases and J gave up 1 base, with 13 bases separating them. CDR3 sequence: CASSFVRGVSYEQYF. In DNA, the CDR3 is TGTGCCAGCAGCTTCGTTCGCGGGGTTTCCTACGAGCAGTACTTC.

V is TRBV27 and J is TRBJ2-5, with 10 bases lining up with TRBD2. The germline V gene has CDR1 MNHEY and CDR2 SMNVEV (reference sequence). The CDR3 has 16 residues. Losses at the gene ends were 10 bases for V and 2 bases for J; bases not matched to a gene: 13. CDR3 in amino acids: CATKPGSSGGQETQYF. In nucleotides, the CDR3 is TGTGCCACCAAACCCGGATCTAGCGGGGGTCAAGAGACCCAGTACTTC.

This chain links TRBV28 with TRBJ2-5, with TRBD1 as a possible D gene (7 bases). The CDR3 contains 14 residues. The germline gives CDR1 MDHEN, CDR2 SYDVKM. Trimming pared 9 bases from V and 5 bases from J, leaving 19 bases between. CDR3 region: CASTLQGGAETQYF. CDR3 nucleotides: TGTGCCAGTACTCTCCAGGGGGGCGCGGAGACCCAGTACTTC.

The chain links TRBV7-8 to TRBJ2-1; D remains unclear. The CDR3 loop spans 17 amino acids. Germline assignment: CDR1 SGHVS and CDR2 FQNEAQ. Between the trimmed V and J ends, which lost 0 bases and 2 bases, there was a span of 14 bases. CDR3 sequence (DNA): TGTGCCAGCAGCTTAGCCTTTGGGCTGCCCCCCTACAATGAGCAGTTCTTC. Protein product: CASSLAFGLPPYNEQFF. Variable domain in full (rest from reference TRBV7-8 and TRBJ2-1): GAGVSQSPRYKVAKRGQDVALRCDPISGHVSLFWYQQALGQGPEFLTYFQNEAQLDKSGLPSDRFFAERPEGSVSTLKIQRTQQEDSAVYLCASSLAFGLPPYNEQFFGPGTRLTVL.

V and J are TRBV24-1 and TRBJ2-7; TRBD1 matches 9 bases. The CDR3 totals 12 residues. Germline assignment: CDR1 KGHDR and CDR2 SFDVKD. With 7 bases clipped from V and 5 bases from J, the junction kept 2 bases outside the gene matches. The CDR3 DNA reads TGTGCCACCAGCGGGACAGGGAACGAGCAGTACTTC. Translation: CATSGTGNEQYF.

The V gene is TRBV7-2, the J gene TRBJ1-2; D gene ambiguous. The CDR3 sequence is 15 residues long. The V gene's germline CDR1 is SGHTA and CDR2 FQGNSA. Trimming removed 0 bases from V and 4 bases from J, with 12 bases in between. The CDR3 sequence is CASSLALGVTYGYTF. CDR3 in DNA: TGTGCCAGCAGCTTAGCGCTTGGGGTGACCTATGGCTACACCTTC.

The V and J genes are TRBV6-2 or TRBV6-3 and TRBJ2-1; 7 bases are a match to TRBD2. From germline, CDR1 is MNHEY and CDR2 SVGEGT. This CDR3 is built from 15 residues. J was trimmed by 9 bases and V by 2 bases; bases with no gene match: 10. In nucleotides, the CDR3 is TGTGCCAGCAGTTACGCGGGAGTGAGGCACGCTGAGCAGTTCTTC. Translation gives CASSYAGVRHAEQFF.

The chain carries TRBV13 and TRBJ1-2; 7 nucleotides align to TRBD1. CDR3 length equals 16 residues. Germline values: CDR1 PRHDT, CDR2 FYEKMQ (reference sequence). The trim removed 0 bases at V and 1 base at J, leaving 5 bases unmatched. The CDR3 DNA follows: TGTGCCAGCAGCTTAGGCCCGACAGGGCTTAACTATGGCTACACCTTC. This gives the protein CASSLGPTGLNYGYTF.

V is TRBV7-8 and J is TRBJ2-2; 13 bases match TRBD2. The junction had 0 bases not matched to a gene; V was cut back by 0 bases and J by 5 bases. The V gene's germline CDR1 is SGHVS and CDR2 FQNEAQ. The CDR3 has 16 residues. The CDR3 sequence is CASSLAGLAGTGELFF. CDR3 nucleotide sequence: TGTGCCAGCAGCTTAGCGGGACTAGCGGGGACCGGGGAGCTGTTTTTT.